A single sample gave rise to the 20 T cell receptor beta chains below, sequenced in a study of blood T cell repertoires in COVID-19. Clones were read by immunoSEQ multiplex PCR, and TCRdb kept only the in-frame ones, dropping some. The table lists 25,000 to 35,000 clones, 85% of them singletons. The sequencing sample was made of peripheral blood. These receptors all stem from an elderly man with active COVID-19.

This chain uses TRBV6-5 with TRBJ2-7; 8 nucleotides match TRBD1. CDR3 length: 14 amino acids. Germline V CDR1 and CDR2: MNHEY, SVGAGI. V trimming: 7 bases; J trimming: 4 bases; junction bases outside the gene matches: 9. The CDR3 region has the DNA TGTGCCAGCAAAACTCGACAGGGGCAGTACGAGCAGTACTTC. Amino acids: CASKTRQGQYEQYF.

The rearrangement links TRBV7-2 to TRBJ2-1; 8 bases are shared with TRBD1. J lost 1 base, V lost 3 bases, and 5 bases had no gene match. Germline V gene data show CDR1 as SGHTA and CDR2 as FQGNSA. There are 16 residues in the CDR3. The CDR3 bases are TGTGCCAGCAGCTTCGACAGGGGAGTATCCTACAATGAGCAGTTCTTC. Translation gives CASSFDRGVSYNEQFF.

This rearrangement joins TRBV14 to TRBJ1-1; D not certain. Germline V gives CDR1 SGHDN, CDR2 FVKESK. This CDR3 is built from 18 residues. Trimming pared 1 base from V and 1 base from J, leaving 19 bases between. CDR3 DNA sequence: TGTGCCAGCAGCCAAGGAATGGGTAGAGGGCCGTGGAACACTGAAGCTTTCTTT. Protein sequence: CASSQGMGRGPWNTEAFF.

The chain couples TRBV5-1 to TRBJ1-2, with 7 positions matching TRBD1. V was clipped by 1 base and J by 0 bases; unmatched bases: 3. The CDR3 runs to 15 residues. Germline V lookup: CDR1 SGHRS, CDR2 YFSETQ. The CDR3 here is CASSLWTGSNYGYTF. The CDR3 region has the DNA TGCGCCAGCAGCTTGTGGACAGGTTCTAACTATGGCTACACCTTC.

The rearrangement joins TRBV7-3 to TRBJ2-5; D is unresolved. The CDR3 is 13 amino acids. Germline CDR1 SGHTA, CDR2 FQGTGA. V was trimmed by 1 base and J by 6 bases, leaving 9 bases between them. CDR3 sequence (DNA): TGTGCCAGCAGCTTAAGTTCGGTCCAGACCCAGTACTTC. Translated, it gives CASSLSSVQTQYF.

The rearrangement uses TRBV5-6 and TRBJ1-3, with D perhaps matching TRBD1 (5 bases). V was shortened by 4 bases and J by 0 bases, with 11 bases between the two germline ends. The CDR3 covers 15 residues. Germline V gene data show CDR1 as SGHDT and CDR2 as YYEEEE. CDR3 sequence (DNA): TGTGCCAGCAGCCGTCCAGGGTTCTCTGGAAACACCATATATTTT. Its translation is CASSRPGFSGNTIYF.

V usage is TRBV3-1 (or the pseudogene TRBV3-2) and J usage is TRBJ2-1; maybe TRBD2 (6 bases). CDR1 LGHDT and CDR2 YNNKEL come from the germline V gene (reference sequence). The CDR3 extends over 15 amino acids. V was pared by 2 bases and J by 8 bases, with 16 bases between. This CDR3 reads CASSQPQGGADEQFF. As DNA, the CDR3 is TGTGCCAGCAGCCAACCTCAGGGCGGGGCGGATGAGCAGTTCTTC.

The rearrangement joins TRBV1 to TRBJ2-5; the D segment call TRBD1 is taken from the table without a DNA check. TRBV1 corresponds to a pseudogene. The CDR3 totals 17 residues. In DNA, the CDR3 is TGCACCAGCAGCCGACCAAACCACAGGGGCTTGCAAGAGACCCAGTACTTC. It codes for CTSSRPNHRGLQETQYF.

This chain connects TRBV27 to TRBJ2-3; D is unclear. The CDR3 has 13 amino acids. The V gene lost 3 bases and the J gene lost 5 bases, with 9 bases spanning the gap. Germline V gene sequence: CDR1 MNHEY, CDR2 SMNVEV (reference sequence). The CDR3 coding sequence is TGTGCCAGCAGTTTTAATAGAGGAGATACGCAGTATTTT. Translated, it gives CASSFNRGDTQYF.

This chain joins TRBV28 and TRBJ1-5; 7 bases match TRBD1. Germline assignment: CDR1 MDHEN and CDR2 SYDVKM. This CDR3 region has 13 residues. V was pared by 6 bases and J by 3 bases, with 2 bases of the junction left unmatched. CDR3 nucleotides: TGTGCCAGCAGGACAGGGACCAATCAGCCCCAGCATTTT. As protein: CASRTGTNQPQHF. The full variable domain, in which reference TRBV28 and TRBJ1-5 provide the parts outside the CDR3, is DVKVTQSSRYLVKRTGEKVFLECVQDMDHENMFWYRQDPGLGLRLIYFSYDVKMKEKGDIPEGYSVSREKKERFSLILESASTNQTSMYLCASRTGTNQPQHFGDGTRLSIL.

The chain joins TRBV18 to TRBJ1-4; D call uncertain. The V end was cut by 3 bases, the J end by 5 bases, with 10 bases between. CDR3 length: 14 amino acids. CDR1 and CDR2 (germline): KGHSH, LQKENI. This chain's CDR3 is CASSPKQANEKLFF. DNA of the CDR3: TGTGCCAGCTCACCGAAGCAGGCCAATGAAAAACTGTTTTTT.

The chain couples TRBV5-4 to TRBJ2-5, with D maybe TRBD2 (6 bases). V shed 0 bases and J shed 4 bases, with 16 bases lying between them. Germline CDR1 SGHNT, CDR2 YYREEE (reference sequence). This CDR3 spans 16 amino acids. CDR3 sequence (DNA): TGTGCCAGCAGCTTGGGACTAGTGAGTCGGGGAGAGACCCAGTACTTC. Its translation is CASSLGLVSRGETQYF.

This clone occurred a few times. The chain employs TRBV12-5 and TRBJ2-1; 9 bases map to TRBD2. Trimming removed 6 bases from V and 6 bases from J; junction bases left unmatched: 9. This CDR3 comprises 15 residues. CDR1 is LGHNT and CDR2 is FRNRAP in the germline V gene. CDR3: CASGQRGAVLNEQFF. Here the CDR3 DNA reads TGTGCTAGTGGCCAGCGGGGGGCCGTTCTCAATGAGCAGTTCTTC.

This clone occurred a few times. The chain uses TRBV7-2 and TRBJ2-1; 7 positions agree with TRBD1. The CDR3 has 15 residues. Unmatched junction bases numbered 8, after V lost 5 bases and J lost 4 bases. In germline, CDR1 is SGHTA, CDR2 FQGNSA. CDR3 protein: CASSKTGWGYNEQFF. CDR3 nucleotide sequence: TGTGCCAGCAGCAAGACAGGGTGGGGATACAATGAGCAGTTCTTC.

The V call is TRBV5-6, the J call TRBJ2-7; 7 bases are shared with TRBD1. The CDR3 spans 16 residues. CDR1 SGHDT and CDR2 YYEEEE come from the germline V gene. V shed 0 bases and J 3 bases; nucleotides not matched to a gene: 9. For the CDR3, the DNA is TGTGCCAGCAGCTTGGTCCTGGGGGACAGTGGCTACGAGCAGTACTTC. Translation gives CASSLVLGDSGYEQYF.

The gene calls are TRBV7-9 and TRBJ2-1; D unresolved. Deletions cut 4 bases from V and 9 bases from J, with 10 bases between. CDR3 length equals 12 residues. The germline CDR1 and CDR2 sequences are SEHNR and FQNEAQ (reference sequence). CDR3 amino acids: CASSSIDVEQFF. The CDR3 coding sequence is TGTGCCAGCAGCTCTATAGATGTTGAGCAGTTCTTC. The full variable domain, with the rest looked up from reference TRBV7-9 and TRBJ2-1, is DTGVSQNPRHKITKRGQNVTFRCDPISEHNRLYWYRQTLGQGPEFLTYFQNEAQLEKSRLLSDRFSAERPKGSFSTLEIQRTEQGDSAMYLCASSSIDVEQFFGPGTRLTVL.

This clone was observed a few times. The CDR3 protein is CASSPDRVRTEAFF. Here the CDR3 DNA reads TGTGCCAGCAGTCCCGACAGGGTTCGAACTGAAGCTTTCTTT. This chain connects TRBV2 to TRBJ1-1; 7 bases fit TRBD1. The CDR3 consists of 14 residues. Trimming took 5 bases from V and 5 from J; bases not matched to a gene: 8. Germline V gene sequence: CDR1 SNHLY, CDR2 FYNNEI.

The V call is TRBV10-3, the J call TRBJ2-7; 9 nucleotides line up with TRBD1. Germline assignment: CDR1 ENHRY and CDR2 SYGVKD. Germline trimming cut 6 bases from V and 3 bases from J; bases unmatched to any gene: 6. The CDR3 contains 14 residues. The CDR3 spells CAISSGQGIYEQYF. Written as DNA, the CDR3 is TGTGCCATCAGCTCGGGACAGGGAATCTACGAGCAGTACTTC.

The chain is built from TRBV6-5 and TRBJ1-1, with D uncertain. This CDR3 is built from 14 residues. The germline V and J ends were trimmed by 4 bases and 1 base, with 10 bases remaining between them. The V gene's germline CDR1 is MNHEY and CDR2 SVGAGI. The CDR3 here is CASSSVEGNTEAFF. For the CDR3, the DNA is TGTGCCAGCAGTTCCGTCGAGGGGAACACTGAAGCTTTCTTT.

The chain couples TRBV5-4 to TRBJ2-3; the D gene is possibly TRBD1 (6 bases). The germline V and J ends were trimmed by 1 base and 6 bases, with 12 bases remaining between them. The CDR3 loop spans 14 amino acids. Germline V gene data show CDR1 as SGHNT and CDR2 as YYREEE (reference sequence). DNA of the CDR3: TGTGCCAGCAGCTTGTACAGGGTTTGGGATACGCAGTATTTT. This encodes CASSLYRVWDTQYF.